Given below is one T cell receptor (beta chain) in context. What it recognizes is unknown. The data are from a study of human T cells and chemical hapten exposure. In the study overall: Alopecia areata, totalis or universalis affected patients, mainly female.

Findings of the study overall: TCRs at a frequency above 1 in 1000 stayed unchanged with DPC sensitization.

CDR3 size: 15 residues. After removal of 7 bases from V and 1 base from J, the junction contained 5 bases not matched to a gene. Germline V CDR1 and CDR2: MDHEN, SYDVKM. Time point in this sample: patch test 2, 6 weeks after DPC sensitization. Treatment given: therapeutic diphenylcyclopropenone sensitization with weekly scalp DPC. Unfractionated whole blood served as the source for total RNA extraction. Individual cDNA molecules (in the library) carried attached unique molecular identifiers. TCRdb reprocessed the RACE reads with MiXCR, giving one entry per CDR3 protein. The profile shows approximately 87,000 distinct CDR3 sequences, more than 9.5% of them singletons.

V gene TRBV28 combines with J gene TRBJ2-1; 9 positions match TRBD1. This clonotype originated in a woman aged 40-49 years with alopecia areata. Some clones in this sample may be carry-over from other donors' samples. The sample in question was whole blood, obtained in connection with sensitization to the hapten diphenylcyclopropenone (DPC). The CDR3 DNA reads TGTGCCAGCACCCCGGGACAGGGTTCCTACAATGAGCAGTTCTTC. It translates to CASTPGQGSYNEQFF.